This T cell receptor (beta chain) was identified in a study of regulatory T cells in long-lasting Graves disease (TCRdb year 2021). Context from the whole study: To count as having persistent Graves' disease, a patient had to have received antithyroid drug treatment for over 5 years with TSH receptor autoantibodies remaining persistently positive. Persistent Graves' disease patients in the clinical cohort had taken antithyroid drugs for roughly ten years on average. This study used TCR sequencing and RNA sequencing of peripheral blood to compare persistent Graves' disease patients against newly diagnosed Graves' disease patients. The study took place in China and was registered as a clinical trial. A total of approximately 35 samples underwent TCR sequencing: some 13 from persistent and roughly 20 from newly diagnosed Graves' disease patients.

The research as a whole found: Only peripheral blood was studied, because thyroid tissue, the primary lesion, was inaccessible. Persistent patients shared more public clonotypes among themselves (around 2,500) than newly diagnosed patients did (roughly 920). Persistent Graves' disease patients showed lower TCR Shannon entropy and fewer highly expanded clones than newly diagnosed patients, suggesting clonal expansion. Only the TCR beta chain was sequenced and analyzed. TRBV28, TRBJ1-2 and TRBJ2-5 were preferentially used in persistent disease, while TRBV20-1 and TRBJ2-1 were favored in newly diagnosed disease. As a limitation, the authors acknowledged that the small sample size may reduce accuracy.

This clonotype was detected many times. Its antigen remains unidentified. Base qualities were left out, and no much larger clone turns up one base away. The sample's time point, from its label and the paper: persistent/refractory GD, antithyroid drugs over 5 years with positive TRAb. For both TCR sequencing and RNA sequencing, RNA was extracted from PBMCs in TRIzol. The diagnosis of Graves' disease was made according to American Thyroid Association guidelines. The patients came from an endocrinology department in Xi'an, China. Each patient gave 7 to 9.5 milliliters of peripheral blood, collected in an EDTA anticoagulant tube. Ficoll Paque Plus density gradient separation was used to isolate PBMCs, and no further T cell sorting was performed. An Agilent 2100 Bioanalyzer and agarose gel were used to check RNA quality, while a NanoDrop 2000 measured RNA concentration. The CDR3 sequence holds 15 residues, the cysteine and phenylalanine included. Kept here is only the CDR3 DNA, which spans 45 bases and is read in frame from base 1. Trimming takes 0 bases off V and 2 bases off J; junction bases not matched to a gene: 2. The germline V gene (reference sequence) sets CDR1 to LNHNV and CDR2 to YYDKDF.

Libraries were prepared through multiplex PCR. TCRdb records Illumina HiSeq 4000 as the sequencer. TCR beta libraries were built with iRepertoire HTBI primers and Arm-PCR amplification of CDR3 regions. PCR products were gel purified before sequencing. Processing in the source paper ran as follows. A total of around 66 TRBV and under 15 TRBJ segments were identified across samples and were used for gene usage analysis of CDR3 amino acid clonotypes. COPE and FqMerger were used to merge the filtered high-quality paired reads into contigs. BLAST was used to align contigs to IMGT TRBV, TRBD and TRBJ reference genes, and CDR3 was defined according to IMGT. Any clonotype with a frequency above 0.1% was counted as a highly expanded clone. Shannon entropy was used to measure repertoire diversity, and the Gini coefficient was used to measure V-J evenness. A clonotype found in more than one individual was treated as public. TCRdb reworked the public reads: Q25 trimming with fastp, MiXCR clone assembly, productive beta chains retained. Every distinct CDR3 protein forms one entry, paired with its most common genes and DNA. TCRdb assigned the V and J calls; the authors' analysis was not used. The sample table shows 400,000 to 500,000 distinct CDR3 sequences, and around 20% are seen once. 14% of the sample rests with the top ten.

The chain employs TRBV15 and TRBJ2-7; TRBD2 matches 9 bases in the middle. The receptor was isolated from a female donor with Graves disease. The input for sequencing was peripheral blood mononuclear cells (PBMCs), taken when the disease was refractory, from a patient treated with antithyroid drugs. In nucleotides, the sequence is TGTGCCACCAGCAGAGAGGCGGGAGGGACCTACGAGCAGTACTTC. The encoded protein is CATSREAGGTYEQYF.